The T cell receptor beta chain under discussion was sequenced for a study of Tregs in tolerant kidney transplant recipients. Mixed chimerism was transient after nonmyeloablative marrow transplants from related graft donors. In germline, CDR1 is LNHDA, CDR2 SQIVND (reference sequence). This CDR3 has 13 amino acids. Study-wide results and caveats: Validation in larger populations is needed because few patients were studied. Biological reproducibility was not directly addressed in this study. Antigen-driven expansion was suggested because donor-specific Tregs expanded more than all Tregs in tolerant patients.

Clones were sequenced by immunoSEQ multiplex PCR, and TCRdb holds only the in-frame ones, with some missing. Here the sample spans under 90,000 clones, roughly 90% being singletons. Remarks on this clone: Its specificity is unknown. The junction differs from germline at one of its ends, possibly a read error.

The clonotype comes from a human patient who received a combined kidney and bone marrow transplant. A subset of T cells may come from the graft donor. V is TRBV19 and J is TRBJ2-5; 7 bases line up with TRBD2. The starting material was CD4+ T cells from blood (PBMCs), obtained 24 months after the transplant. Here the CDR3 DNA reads TGTGCCAGTAGCATAGCGGGTGGGGAGACCCAGTACTTC. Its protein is CASSIAGGETQYF.